This TCR beta chain is from a study of blood T cell repertoires in COVID-19. About the study: From T cells, B-cell-depleted T cells, or PBMCs came the material, which was cDNA or gDNA.

Method: immunoSEQ multiplex PCR; TCRdb's copy keeps in-frame clones and lacks some. The sample has roughly 170,000 clones, 88% seen once. CDR1 MDHEN and CDR2 SYDVKM come from the germline V gene. The CDR3 totals 14 residues. J was trimmed by 7 bases and V by 2 bases; bases with no gene match: 6. What was sequenced was peripheral blood. The TCR comes from a man aged 55 to 70 with acute or convalescent COVID-19. J is TRBJ1-2 and V is TRBV28, with TRBD1 identical over 8 bases. The CDR3 region has the DNA TGTGCCAGCAGTTTACTCGACAGGGGAGGTGGCTACACCTTC. Amino acid sequence: CASSLLDRGGGYTF.